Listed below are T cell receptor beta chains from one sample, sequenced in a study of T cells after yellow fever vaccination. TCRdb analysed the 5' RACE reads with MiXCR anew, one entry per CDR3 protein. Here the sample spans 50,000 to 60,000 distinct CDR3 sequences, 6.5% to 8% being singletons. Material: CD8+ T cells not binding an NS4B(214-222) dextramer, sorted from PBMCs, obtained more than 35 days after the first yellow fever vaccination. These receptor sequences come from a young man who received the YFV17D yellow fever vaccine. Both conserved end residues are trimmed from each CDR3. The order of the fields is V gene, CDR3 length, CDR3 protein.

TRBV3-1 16 ASSQAWTSGVSTGELF
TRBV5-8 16 ASSPSRTSGGAIYEQY
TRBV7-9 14 ASSTLPAGEYNEQF
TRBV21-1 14 ASSLEDYSGGALQF
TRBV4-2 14 ASSLETSGEYNEQF
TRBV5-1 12 ASSLAGMNTEAF
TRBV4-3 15 ASSQYIGDRAYNEQF
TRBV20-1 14 SARDGAGGLADTQY
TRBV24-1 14 ATSDLGGGPTDTQY
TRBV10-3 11 AIGTDRGTEAF
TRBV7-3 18 ASSLSAPQDRGLSYNEQF
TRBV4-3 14 ASSQVAGEASSPLH
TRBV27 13 ASSLLAGGRETQY
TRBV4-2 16 ASSQDSAFSGLDYEQY
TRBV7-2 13 ASSVSGGANNEQF
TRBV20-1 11 SARGRTENIQY